Detailed here is one T cell receptor (beta chain). The CDR3 covers 14 residues. Germline V gene lookup returns CDR1 MGHRA and CDR2 YSYEKL. V lost 1 base to trimming and J lost 1 base, with 7 bases between them. The data derive from a study of blood T cells in healthy people across ages. A second PCR of roughly 7 to 11 cycles used a sample-barcoded 5' primer and a J-beta primer mix. TCRdb reanalysed the 5' RACE reads using MiXCR and keeps one entry per CDR3 protein. Of around 1,000,000 distinct CDR3 sequences listed, under 40% were seen once; the top ten hold about 12%. The chain couples TRBV4-1 to TRBJ1-1, with D unclear. This clonotype originated in a man between 18 and 29 years old in good health. The sequenced sample was blood. The CDR3 protein is CASSQASGNTEAFF. The CDR3 DNA sequence: TGCGCCAGCAGCCAAGCTTCGGGGAACACTGAAGCTTTCTTT.